Sequencing of this T cell receptor beta chain was carried out in a study of PD-1 blockade in classical Hodgkin lymphoma. Trimming removed 4 bases at V and 5 bases at J, with 15 bases between. Germline V CDR1 and CDR2: SEHNR, FQNEAQ (reference sequence). CDR3 length equals 15 residues. The table came from immunoSEQ multiplex PCR; TCRdb's copy has only in-frame clones and leaves some out. The data show tens of thousands of clones, with around 64% seen just once and around 15% held by the top ten. The patients all showed relapse after autologous stem cell transplantation, while their brentuximab vedotin exposure varied.

Sequenced here: peripheral blood mononuclear cells (PBMCs), sampled at baseline. This rearrangement joins TRBV7-9 to TRBJ1-5; D possibly corresponds to TRBD1 (5 bases). The sequence was obtained from a human donor with classical Hodgkin lymphoma. The CDR3 DNA is TGTGCCAGCAGCTCTGCCGGGACTCCAGATCAGCCCCAGCATTTT. Protein sequence: CASSSAGTPDQPQHF.